This paragraph reports one T cell receptor beta chain. A clone one base away is much larger, so this may be a read error. Samples came from axillary lymph nodes draining the breast cancer. CDR1 DFQATT and CDR2 SNEGSKA come from the germline V gene (reference sequence). The CDR3 is 15 amino acids. V was cut by 0 bases and J by 9 bases, with 18 bases left in between. These data belong to a study of breast tumors, draining lymph nodes, adjacent tissues. TCRdb reprocessed the multiplex PCR reads with MiXCR, giving one entry per CDR3 protein. The profile shows 100,000 or so distinct CDR3 sequences, 20% to 25% of them singletons.

The specimen sequenced was axillary lymph node tissue. The source is a female donor with breast cancer. Some clones in this sample may be carry-over from other donors' samples. The V gene is TRBV20-1, the J gene TRBJ1-5, with D possibly matching TRBD1 (5 bases). CDR3 loop: CSARDKTQGGRPQHF. As DNA, the CDR3 is TGCAGTGCTAGAGATAAGACGCAGGGCGGTAGGCCCCAGCATTTT.